The rows below give T cell receptor beta chains drawn from one sample of a study of shared clonotypes between healthy human individuals. Sequencing used immunoSEQ multiplex PCR; TCRdb keeps in-frame clones, though not all of them. Among 530,000 or so clones, about three quarters were seen once, and the ten largest hold about an eighth. Sequences were obtained from PBMCs. All receptors derive from a woman in her 40s in good health. Some clones in this sample may be carry-over from other donors' samples. The CDR3 runs from the conserved cysteine through the conserved F or W. The D gene is left open where the match is weak. Only some rows state a clone size, as once, few, many or a class for expanded clones.

d_gene	v_gene	abundance	j_gene	CDR3nt	CDR3aa
.	TRBV19	.	TRBJ1-5	TGTGCCAGTAAGAGATCCCAGGGGCCCCAGCATTTT	CASKRSQGPQHF
.	TRBV7-2	few	TRBJ2-1	TGTGCCAGCAGCTTAGCTCGGGACTACAATGAGCAGTTCTTC	CASSLARDYNEQFF
TRBD2	TRBV7-3	.	TRBJ2-1	TGTGCCAGCTGGGGACTAGAGTACGGTGAGCAGTTCTTC	CASWGLEYGEQFF
TRBD2	TRBV7-3	.	TRBJ2-1	TGTGCCAGCAGCTTAATGCTAGCGGAGACGGACAATGAGCAGTTCTTC	CASSLMLAETDNEQFF
TRBD2	TRBV14	.	TRBJ2-7	TGTGCCAGCAGCCAAGATCTCGGACTAGCGGGGCCCTACGAGCAGTACTTC	CASSQDLGLAGPYEQYF
TRBD1	TRBV19	few	TRBJ1-5	TGTGCCAGTAGCCAAACCGGACAGGTCAATCAGCCCCAGCATTTT	CASSQTGQVNQPQHF
.	TRBV15	.	TRBJ2-5	TGTGCCACCAGCACCTCCCCGCGGCTCGATCGGGGGACCCAGTACTTC	CATSTSPRLDRGTQYF
TRBD2	TRBV5-6	.	TRBJ2-5	TGTGCCAGCAGCTTGGCTAGCGGGCAAGAGACCCAGTACTTC	CASSLASGQETQYF
.	TRBV2	.	TRBJ2-2	TGTGCCAGCAGTGAAAGAGGAGGAAACACCGGGGAGCTGTTTTTT	CASSERGGNTGELFF
.	TRBV10-3	.	TRBJ1-4	TGTGCCATCAGTGAGGCTGAGGGGGAAAAACTGTTTTTT	CAISEAEGEKLFF
.	TRBV7-8	.	TRBJ2-7	TGTGCCAGCAGCCAAGGGGAGGGGGAATACGCCGAGCAGTACTTC	CASSQGEGEYAEQYF
TRBD2	TRBV29-1	.	TRBJ2-3	TGCAGCGTTGCTGGGAGCGGGATAAACACAGATACGCAGTATTTT	CSVAGSGINTDTQYF
TRBD2	TRBV5-5	.	TRBJ2-2	TGTGCCAGCAGCGTGAAGCGGGAGGGCCTTGTCGGGGAGCTGTTTTTT	CASSVKREGLVGELFF
.	TRBV27	.	TRBJ1-1	TGTGCCAGCAGTTCCCGGGAGAGGGACACTGAAGCTTTCTTT	CASSSRERDTEAFF